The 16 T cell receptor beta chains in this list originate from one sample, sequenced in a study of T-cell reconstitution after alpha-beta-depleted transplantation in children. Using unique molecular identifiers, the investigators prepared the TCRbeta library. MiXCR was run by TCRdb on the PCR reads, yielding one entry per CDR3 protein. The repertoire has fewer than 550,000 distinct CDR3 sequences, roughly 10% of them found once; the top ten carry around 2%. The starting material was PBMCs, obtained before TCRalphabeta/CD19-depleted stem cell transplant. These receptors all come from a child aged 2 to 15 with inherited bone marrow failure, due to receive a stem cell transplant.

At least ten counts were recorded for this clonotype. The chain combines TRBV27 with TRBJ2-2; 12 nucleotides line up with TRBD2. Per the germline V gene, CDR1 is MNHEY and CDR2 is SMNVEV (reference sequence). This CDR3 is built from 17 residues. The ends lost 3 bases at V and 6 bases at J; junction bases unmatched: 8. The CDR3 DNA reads TGTGCCAGCAGTTTTAATCACCTAGCGGGAGGGGCCGGGGAGCTGTTTTTT. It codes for CASSFNHLAGGAGELFF.

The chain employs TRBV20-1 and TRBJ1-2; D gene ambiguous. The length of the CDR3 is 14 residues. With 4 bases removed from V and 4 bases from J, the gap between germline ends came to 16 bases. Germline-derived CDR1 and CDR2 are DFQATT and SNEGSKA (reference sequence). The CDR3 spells CSANPHGSGYGYTF. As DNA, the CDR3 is TGCAGTGCTAATCCTCATGGCAGTGGCTATGGCTACACCTTC.

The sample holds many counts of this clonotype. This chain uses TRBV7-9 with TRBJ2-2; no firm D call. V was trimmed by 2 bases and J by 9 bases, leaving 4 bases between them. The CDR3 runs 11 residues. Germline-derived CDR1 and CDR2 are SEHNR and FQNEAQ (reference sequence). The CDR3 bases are TGTGCCAGCAGCTTAATCCGGGAGCTGTTTTTT. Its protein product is CASSLIRELFF.

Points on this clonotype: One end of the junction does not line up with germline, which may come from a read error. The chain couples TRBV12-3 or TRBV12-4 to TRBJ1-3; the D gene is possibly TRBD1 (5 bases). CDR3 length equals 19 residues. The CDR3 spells CTSSLFPIRDLSSGNTIYF. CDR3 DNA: TGTACCAGCAGCCTCTTTCCAATTCGGGACCTAAGCTCTGGAAACACCATATATTTT.

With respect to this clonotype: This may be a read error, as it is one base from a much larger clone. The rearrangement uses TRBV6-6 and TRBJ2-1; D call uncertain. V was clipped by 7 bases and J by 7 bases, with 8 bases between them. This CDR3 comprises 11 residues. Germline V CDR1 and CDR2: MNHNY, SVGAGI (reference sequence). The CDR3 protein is CASTIRNEQFF. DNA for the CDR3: TGTGCCAGCACCATACGGAATGAGCAGTTCTTC.

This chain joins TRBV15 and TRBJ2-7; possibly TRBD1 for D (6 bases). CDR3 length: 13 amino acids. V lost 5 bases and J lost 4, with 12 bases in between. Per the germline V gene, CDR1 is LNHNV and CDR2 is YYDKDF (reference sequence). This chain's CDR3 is CATSGGQTYEQYF. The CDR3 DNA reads TGTGCCACCAGCGGCGGACAGACTTACGAGCAGTACTTC.

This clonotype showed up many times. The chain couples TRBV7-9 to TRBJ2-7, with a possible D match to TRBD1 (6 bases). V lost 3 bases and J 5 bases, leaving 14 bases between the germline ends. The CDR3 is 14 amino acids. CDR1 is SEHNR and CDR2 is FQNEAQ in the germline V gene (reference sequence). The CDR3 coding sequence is TGTGCCAGCAGCTTTTACAGGGAAAAGGACGAGCAGTACTTC. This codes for CASSFYREKDEQYF.

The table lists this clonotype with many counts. In nucleotides, the CDR3 is TGCAGTGCTAGCCGGTCCCTACCGGTGACCTACGAGCAGTACTTC. It is translated as CSASRSLPVTYEQYF. The chain recombines TRBV20-1 with TRBJ2-7; D not resolved. The CDR3 has 15 residues. Trimming cost V 3 bases and J 2 bases, with 17 bases left between them. Germline V gene lookup returns CDR1 DFQATT and CDR2 SNEGSKA (reference sequence).

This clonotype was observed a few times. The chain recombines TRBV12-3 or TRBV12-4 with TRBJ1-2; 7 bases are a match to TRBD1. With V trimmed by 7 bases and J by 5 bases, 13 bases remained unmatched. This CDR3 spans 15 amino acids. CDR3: CASTRGAGPSYGYTF. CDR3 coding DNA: TGTGCCAGCACCAGGGGGGCAGGACCATCATATGGCTACACCTTC.

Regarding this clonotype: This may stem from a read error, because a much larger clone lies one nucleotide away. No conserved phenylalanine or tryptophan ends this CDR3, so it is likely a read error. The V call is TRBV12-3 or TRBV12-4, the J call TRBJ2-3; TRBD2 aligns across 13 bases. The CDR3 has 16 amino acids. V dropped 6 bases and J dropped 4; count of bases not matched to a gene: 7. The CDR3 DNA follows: TGTGCCAGCAGCCGGACTAGCGGGAGCAGGGCAGATACGCAGTATTGT. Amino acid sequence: CASSRTSGSRADTQYC.

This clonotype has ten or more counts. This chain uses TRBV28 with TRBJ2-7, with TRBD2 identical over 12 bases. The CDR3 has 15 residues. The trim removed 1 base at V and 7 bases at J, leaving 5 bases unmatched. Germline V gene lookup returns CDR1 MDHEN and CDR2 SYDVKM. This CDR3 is CASSLYLAGGQEQYF. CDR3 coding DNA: TGTGCCAGCAGTTTATACCTAGCGGGAGGGCAGGAGCAGTACTTC.

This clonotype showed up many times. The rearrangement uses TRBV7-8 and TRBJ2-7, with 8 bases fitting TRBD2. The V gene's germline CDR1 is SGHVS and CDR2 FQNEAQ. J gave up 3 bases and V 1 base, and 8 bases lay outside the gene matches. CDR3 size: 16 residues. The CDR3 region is CASSLGRLAPNYEQYF. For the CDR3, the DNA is TGTGCCAGCAGCTTAGGCCGACTAGCGCCAAACTACGAGCAGTACTTC.

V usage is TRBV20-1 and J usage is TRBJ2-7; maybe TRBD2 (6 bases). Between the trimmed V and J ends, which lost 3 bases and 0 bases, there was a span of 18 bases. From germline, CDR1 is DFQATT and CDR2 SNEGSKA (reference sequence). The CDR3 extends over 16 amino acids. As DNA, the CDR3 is TGCAGTGCTAGGGGGAAGACGCGGGACCCCTCCTACGAGCAGTACTTC. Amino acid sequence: CSARGKTRDPSYEQYF.

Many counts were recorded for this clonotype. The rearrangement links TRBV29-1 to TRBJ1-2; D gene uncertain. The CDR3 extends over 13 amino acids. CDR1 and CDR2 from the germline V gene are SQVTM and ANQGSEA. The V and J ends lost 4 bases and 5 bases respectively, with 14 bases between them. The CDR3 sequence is CSVGRRSSYGYTF. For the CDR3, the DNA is TGCAGCGTTGGTCGGCGCAGCTCATATGGCTACACCTTC.

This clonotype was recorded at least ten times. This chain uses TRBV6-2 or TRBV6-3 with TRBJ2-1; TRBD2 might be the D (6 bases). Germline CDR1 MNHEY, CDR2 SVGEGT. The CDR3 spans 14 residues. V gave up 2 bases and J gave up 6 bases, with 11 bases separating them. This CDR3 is CASSYREPFNEQFF. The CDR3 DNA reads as TGTGCCAGCAGTTACCGGGAGCCTTTCAATGAGCAGTTCTTC.

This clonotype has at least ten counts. The CDR3 DNA reads as TGTGCCAGCAGGGGCGGGATCTACAATGAGCAGTTCTTC. This gives the protein CASRGGIYNEQFF. The chain recombines TRBV2 with TRBJ2-1; tentatively, D is TRBD2 (6 bases). CDR1 is SNHLY, CDR2 FYNNEI, per germline. The CDR3 spans 13 residues. Trimming took off 6 bases at V and 3 bases at J, with 9 bases between the two ends. Drawing the rest from reference TRBV2 and TRBJ2-1, the complete variable domain is EPEVTQTPSHQVTQMGQEVILRCVPISNHLYFYWYRQILGQKVEFLVSFYNNEISEKSEIFDDQFSVERPDGSNFTLKIRSTKLEDSAMYFCASRGGIYNEQFFGPGTRLTVL.